Below, 20 T cell receptor beta chains from the same sample are listed, as sequenced in a study of blood T cells in healthy people across ages. The authors ran a second PCR of roughly 6 to 12 cycles using a sample-barcoded 5' primer and a J-beta primer mix. TCRdb reanalysed the 5' RACE reads using MiXCR and keeps one entry per CDR3 protein. This sample carries about 680,000 distinct CDR3 sequences, over 45% of them seen once, and the ten largest clones take roughly a third. Material: blood. The receptors shown here come from an older woman in good health.

For the CDR3, the DNA is TGCAGTGCTAGAGTGGCTAGCGGCAATGAGCAGTTCTTC. Translating it yields CSARVASGNEQFF. The chain has TRBV20-1 and TRBJ2-1, with 7 bases lining up with TRBD2. CDR1 and CDR2 from the germline V gene are DFQATT and SNEGSKA (reference sequence). The junction had 3 bases not matched to a gene; V was cut back by 1 base and J by 6 bases. CDR3 size: 13 residues.

The table lists this clonotype with a few counts. This chain joins TRBV20-1 and TRBJ1-1, with TRBD1 matching 7 bases. CDR3 size: 13 residues. Germline values: CDR1 DFQATT, CDR2 SNEGSKA (reference sequence). Germline trimming cut 6 bases from V and 1 base from J; bases unmatched to any gene: 5. In DNA, the CDR3 is TGCAGTGCAATTCGGACAGGGAACACTGAAGCTTTCTTT. As protein: CSAIRTGNTEAFF.

The sample holds a few counts of this clonotype. The chain carries TRBV7-9 and TRBJ2-5; 9 bases align to TRBD1. With 0 bases clipped from V and 5 bases from J, the junction kept 7 bases outside the gene matches. The germline gives CDR1 SEHNR, CDR2 FQNEAQ (reference sequence). The CDR3 spans 16 residues. The CDR3, as DNA: TGTGCCAGCAGCTTAGCCGGGACAGGGTTTGCGGAGACCCAGTACTTC. This codes for CASSLAGTGFAETQYF.

The rearrangement uses TRBV3-1 and TRBJ1-2; D is undetermined. CDR1 LGHDT and CDR2 YNNKEL come from the germline V gene (reference sequence). V shed 5 bases and J shed 4 bases, with 14 bases lying between them. This CDR3 has 14 residues. CDR3 sequence reads: CASSRVGRTYGYTF. The CDR3 bases are TGTGCCAGCAGCAGGGTGGGAAGAACCTATGGCTACACCTTC.

The chain employs TRBV5-6 and TRBJ1-2, with D possibly TRBD1 on 6 matching bases. The CDR3 is 13 residues long. The V gene's germline CDR1 is SGHDT and CDR2 YYEEEE. V lost 4 bases and J 8 bases, leaving 15 bases between the germline ends. The CDR3 DNA is TGTGCCAGCAGCAGGAGCAGGGGAAGGGGCTACACCTTC. Amino acids: CASSRSRGRGYTF.

This clonotype was counted only a few times. The CDR3 loop reads CAISEDILGLNEQFF. The CDR3 DNA reads as TGTGCCATCAGTGAGGACATTCTTGGACTCAATGAGCAGTTCTTC. V is TRBV10-3 and J is TRBJ2-1, with TRBD2 as a possible D gene (5 bases). V lost 2 bases and J lost 6, with 14 bases in between. The length of the CDR3 is 15 residues. The V gene's germline CDR1 is ENHRY and CDR2 SYGVKD.

Regarding this clonotype: A much larger clone differs from this one at a single base, so this may be a read error. The V gene is TRBV4-3, the J gene TRBJ2-2; 11 bases are shared with TRBD2. The CDR3 is 17 amino acids. Germline V gene lookup returns CDR1 LGHNA and CDR2 YSLEER. Losses at the gene ends were 5 bases for V and 6 bases for J; bases not matched to a gene: 11. The CDR3 protein is CASSIAISGRGSGELFF. CDR3 nucleotides: TGCGCCAGCAGCATTGCGATTAGCGGGAGGGGATCCGGGGAGCTGTTTTTT.

This clonotype occurred a few times. The rearrangement uses TRBV7-8 and TRBJ2-3; D remains ambiguous. The V and J ends lost 3 bases and 6 bases respectively, with 7 bases between them. Germline lookup yields CDR1 SGHVS and CDR2 FQNEAQ. This CDR3 spans 12 amino acids. CDR3 amino acids: CASSFGSDTQYF. CDR3 in DNA: TGTGCCAGCAGCTTTGGATCTGATACGCAGTATTTT.

The count of this clonotype is one. The chain joins TRBV6-2 or TRBV6-3 to TRBJ1-1; tentative D call: TRBD1 (5 bases). The V and J ends lost 5 bases and 6 bases respectively, with 13 bases between them. The CDR3 has 13 amino acids. Germline V gives CDR1 MNHEY, CDR2 SVGEGT. The CDR3 DNA is TGTGCCAGCAGTATGGACGCCAGGGCTGAAGCTTTCTTT. It is translated as CASSMDARAEAFF.

This clonotype was found a few times. This chain uses TRBV25-1 with TRBJ2-3; D possibly corresponds to TRBD2 (5 bases). The CDR3 has 13 residues. Germline V lookup: CDR1 MGHDK, CDR2 SYGVNS. V was cut by 4 bases and J by 8 bases, with 13 bases left in between. CDR3 DNA: TGTGCCAGCAGTGGGCAGAGGGTGGGTACGCAGTATTTT. Protein: CASSGQRVGTQYF. The whole variable domain, filled in from reference TRBV25-1 and TRBJ2-3, reads EADIYQTPRYLVIGTGKKITLECSQTMGHDKMYWYQQDPGMELHLIHYSYGVNSTEKGDLSSESTVSRIRTEHFPLTLESARPSHTSQYLCASSGQRVGTQYFGPGTRLTVL.

As for this clonotype: A read error may account for a junction end that differs from germline. This chain connects TRBV6-6 to TRBJ2-6; 10 positions agree with TRBD1. Looked up from germline, CDR1 is MNHNY and CDR2 is SVGAGI (reference sequence). This CDR3 has 17 residues. The DNA of the CDR3 is TGTGCCAGTAGTTACTCTGGGACAGGGGCTGGGGCCAACGTCCTGACTTTC. As protein: CASSYSGTGAGANVLTF.

The chain links TRBV4-3 to TRBJ2-4, with 13 positions matching TRBD2. V shed 2 bases and J 2 bases; nucleotides not matched to a gene: 18. Germline V gives CDR1 LGHNA, CDR2 YSLEER. This CDR3 has 22 amino acids. The CDR3 loop reads CASSQQPSPGTSGKRSKNIQYF. CDR3 bases: TGCGCCAGCAGCCAACAACCGAGCCCAGGGACTAGCGGGAAACGGTCCAAAAACATTCAGTACTTC.

This CDR3 is CASSPRQAGNEKLFF. The CDR3 DNA reads TGTGCCAGCAGCCCTCGCCAGGCGGGTAATGAAAAACTGTTTTTT. The gene calls are TRBV7-2 and TRBJ1-4; the D is unclear. The V end was cut by 5 bases, the J end by 4 bases, with 14 bases between. The CDR3 covers 15 residues. The germline V gene encodes CDR1 SGHTA and CDR2 FQGNSA.

There are a few counts of this clonotype. A junction end diverges from the germline sequence, so it may reflect a read error. The gene calls are TRBV5-1 and TRBJ2-1; 13 nucleotides align to TRBD2. CDR3 length equals 15 residues. Per germline, CDR1 SGHRS and CDR2 YFSETQ. CDR3 protein: CASSVGLAGYNEQFF. The CDR3 nucleotides read TGTGCCAGCAGCGTGGGACTAGCGGGATACAATGAGCAGTTCTTC.

The gene calls are TRBV9 and TRBJ2-1; D perhaps matches TRBD2 (6 bases). Near its end, the DNA agrees better with TRBJ2-7, so the J call may be wrong. The germline CDR1 and CDR2 sequences are SGDLS and YYNGEE. The CDR3 covers 16 residues. This chain's CDR3 is CASSPPGSGLYNEQYF. Here the CDR3 DNA reads TGTGCCAGCAGCCCGCCGGGCAGCGGACTATACAATGAGCAGTACTTC.

This sequence joins TRBV9 and TRBJ2-4, with 7 bases identical to TRBD1. Judging by the DNA end, TRBJ2-7 fits better; the J call may be wrong. CDR1 SGDLS and CDR2 YYNGEE come from the germline V gene. CDR3 size: 14 residues. Here the CDR3 DNA reads TGTGCCAGCAGCGTTGGGACAGTTTCCTACGAGCAGTACTTC. Translation gives CASSVGTVSYEQYF.

This clonotype came up a few times. V is TRBV4-1 and J is TRBJ2-7, with 7 bases matching TRBD2. This CDR3 is built from 13 residues. With V trimmed by 5 bases and J by 7 bases, 8 bases remained unmatched. Germline CDR1 is MGHRA and CDR2 is YSYEKL. CDR3 protein: CASSDPGRGEQYF. In nucleotides, the CDR3 is TGCGCCAGCAGCGACCCGGGGAGGGGTGAGCAGTACTTC.

The gene calls are TRBV2 and TRBJ2-1; D is ambiguous. V was trimmed by 6 bases and J by 5 bases, leaving 11 bases between them. The CDR3 runs 13 residues. Germline values: CDR1 SNHLY, CDR2 FYNNEI. CDR3 nucleotide sequence: TGTGCCAGCAGCGTTGCCGTCAACAATGAGCAGTTCTTC. Residues: CASSVAVNNEQFF.

The chain couples TRBV12-3 or TRBV12-4 to TRBJ1-4; D unclear. This CDR3 is 16 amino acids long. V lost 0 bases, J lost 5 bases, and 13 bases lay in between. CDR3 in amino acids: CASSLAHGRSNEKLFF. The CDR3 DNA follows: TGTGCCAGCAGTTTAGCGCACGGTCGCTCGAATGAAAAACTGTTTTTT.

This clonotype was recorded a few times. This chain links TRBV24-1 with TRBJ2-3; TRBD2 matches 7 bases. The CDR3 consists of 16 residues. With 3 bases clipped from V and 0 bases from J, the junction kept 5 bases outside the gene matches. Germline lookup yields CDR1 KGHDR and CDR2 SFDVKD. CDR3 amino acids: CATSDPGRTSTDTQYF. The CDR3 coding sequence is TGTGCCACCAGTGATCCCGGGAGGACTAGCACAGATACGCAGTATTTT.